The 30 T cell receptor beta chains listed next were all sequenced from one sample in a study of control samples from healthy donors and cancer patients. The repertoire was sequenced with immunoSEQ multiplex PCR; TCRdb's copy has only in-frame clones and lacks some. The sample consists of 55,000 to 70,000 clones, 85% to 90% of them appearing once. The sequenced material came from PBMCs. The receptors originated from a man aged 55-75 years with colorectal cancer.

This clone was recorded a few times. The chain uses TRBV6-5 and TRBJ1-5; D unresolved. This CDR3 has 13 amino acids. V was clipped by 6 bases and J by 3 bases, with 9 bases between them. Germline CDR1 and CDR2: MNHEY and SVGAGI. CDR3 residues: CASRDGFNQPQHF. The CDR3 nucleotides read TGTGCCAGCAGAGACGGATTCAATCAGCCCCAGCATTTT.

CDR3 region: CASRLRLAFF. CDR3 sequence (DNA): TGTGCCAGTAGGTTGAGGTTAGCTTTCTTT. The chain has TRBV19 and TRBJ1-1; D ambiguous. V gave up 6 bases and J gave up 10 bases, with 9 bases separating them. The CDR3 has 10 amino acids. CDR1 is LNHDA and CDR2 is SQIVND in the germline V gene (reference sequence).

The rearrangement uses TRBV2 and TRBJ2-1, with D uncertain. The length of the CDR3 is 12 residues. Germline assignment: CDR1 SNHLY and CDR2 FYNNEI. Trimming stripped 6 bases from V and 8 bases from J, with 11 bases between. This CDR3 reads CASRKQSDEQFF. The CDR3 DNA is TGTGCCAGCAGAAAACAGAGCGATGAGCAGTTCTTC. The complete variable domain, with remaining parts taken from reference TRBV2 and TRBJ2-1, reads EPEVTQTPSHQVTQMGQEVILRCVPISNHLYFYWYRQILGQKVEFLVSFYNNEISEKSEIFDDQFSVERPDGSNFTLKIRSTKLEDSAMYFCASRKQSDEQFFGPGTRLTVL.

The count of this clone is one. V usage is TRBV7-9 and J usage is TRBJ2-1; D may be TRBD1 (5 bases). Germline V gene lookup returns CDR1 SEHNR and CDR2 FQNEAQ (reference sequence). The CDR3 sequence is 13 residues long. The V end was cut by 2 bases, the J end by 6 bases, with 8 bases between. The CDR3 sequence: CASSLQGSNEQFF. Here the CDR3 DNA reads TGTGCCAGCAGCTTACAGGGAAGCAATGAGCAGTTCTTC.

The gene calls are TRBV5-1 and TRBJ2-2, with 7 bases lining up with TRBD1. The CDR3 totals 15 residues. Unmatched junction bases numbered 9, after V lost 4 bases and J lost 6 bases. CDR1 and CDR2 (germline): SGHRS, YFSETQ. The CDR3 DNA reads TGCGCCAGCAGCACCGGACAGGAGGAGGCCGGGGAGCTGTTTTTT. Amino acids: CASSTGQEEAGELFF.

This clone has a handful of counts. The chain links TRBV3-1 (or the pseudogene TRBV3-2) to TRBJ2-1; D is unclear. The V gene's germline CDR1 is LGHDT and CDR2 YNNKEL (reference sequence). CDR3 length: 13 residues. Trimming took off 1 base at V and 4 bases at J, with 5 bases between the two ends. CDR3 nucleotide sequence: TGTGCCAGCAGCCAAGTCGGGTACAATGAGCAGTTCTTC. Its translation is CASSQVGYNEQFF.

In DNA, the CDR3 is TGTGCCACCAGCAGAGTTGACGCGGGGACCTCCTACAATGAGCAGTTCTTC. Amino acid sequence: CATSRVDAGTSYNEQFF. The chain links TRBV15 to TRBJ2-1; the D gene is possibly TRBD2 (6 bases). V was pared by 1 base and J by 0 bases, with 13 bases between. Germline-derived CDR1 and CDR2 are LNHNV and YYDKDF (reference sequence). This CDR3 is built from 17 residues.

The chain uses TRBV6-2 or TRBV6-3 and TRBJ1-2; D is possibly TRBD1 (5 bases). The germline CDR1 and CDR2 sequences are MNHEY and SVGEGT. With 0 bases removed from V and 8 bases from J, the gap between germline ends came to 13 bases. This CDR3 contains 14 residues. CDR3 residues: CASSYSLRALGYTF. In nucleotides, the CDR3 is TGTGCCAGCAGTTACTCCCTCAGGGCCCTGGGCTACACCTTC.

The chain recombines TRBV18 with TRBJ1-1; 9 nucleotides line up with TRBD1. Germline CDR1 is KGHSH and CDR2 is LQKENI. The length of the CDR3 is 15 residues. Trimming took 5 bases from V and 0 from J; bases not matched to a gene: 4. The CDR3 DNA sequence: TGTGCCAGCTCAACCGGGACAGGGATGAACACTGAAGCTTTCTTT. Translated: CASSTGTGMNTEAFF.

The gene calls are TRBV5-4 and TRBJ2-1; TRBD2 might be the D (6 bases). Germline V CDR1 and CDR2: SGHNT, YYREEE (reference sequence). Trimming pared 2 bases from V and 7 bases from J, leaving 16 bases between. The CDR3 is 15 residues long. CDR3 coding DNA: TGTGCCAGCAGCTTACCTAGCGAAAGTGGGAATGAGCAGTTCTTC. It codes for CASSLPSESGNEQFF.

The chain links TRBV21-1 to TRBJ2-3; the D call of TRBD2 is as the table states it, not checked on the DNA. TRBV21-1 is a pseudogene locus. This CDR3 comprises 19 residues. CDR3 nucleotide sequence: TGTGCCAGCAGCAACCATCTAGCGGGGGGCCCCAGTGTCCCCAATACGCAGTATTTT. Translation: CASSNHLAGGPSVPNTQYF.

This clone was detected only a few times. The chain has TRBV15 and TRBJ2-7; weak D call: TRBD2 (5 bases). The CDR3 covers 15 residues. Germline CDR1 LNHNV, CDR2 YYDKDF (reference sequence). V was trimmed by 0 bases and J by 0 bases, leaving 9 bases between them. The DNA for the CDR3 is TGTGCCACCAGCAGAGATGAACTAGACTCCTACGAGCAGTACTTC. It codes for CATSRDELDSYEQYF.

The CDR3 protein is CASSPWGYEQYF. As DNA, the CDR3 is TGTGCCAGCAGCCCGTGGGGCTACGAGCAGTACTTC. The gene calls are TRBV13 and TRBJ2-7; D is unclear. This CDR3 has 12 residues. Germline lookup yields CDR1 PRHDT and CDR2 FYEKMQ (reference sequence). The V end was cut by 5 bases, the J end by 3 bases, with 8 bases between.

CDR3: CASSLGGESSPLHF. CDR3 DNA sequence: TGTGCCAGCAGCTTAGGAGGGGAGAGTTCACCCCTCCACTTT. The chain combines TRBV11-3 with TRBJ1-6, with D possibly matching TRBD1 (5 bases). The CDR3 spans 14 residues. The germline CDR1 and CDR2 sequences are SGHNT and YENEEA. Trimming left V 1 base short and J 9 bases short, with 10 bases between.

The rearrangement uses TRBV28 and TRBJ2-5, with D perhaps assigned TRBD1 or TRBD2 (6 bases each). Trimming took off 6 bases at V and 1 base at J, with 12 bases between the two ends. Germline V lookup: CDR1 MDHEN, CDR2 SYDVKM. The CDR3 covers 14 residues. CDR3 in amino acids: CASRLGGGQETQYF. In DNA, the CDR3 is TGTGCCAGCAGGTTAGGGGGAGGCCAAGAGACCCAGTACTTC.

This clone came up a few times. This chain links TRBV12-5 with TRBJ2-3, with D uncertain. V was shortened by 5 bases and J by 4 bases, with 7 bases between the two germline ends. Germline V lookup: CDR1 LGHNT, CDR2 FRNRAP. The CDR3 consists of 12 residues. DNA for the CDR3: TGTGCTAGTGGTCGAGCGTCAGATACGCAGTATTTT. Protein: CASGRASDTQYF.

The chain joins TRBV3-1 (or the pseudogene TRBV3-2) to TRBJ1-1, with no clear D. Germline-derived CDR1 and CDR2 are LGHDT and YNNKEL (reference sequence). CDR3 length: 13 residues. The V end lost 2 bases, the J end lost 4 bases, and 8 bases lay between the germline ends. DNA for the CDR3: TGTGCCAGCAGCCAACACTACAGCACTGAAGCTTTCTTT. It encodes CASSQHYSTEAFF.

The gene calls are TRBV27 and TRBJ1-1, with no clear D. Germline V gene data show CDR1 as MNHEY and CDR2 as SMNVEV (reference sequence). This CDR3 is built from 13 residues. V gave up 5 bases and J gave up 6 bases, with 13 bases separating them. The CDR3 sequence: CASSTYGKAEAFF. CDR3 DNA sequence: TGTGCCAGCAGTACCTACGGCAAGGCTGAAGCTTTCTTT.

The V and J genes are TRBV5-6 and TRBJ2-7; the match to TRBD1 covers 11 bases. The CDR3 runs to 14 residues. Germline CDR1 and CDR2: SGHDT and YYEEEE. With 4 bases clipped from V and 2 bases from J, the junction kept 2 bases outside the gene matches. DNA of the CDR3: TGTGCCAGCAGCCCGGGACAGGGGGCCTACGAGCAGTACTTC. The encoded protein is CASSPGQGAYEQYF.

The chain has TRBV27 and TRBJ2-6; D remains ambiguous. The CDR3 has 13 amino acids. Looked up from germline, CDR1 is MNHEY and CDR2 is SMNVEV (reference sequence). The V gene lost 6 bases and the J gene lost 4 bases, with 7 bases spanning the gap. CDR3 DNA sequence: TGTGCCAGCAGGGCCTCCGGGGCCAACGTCCTGACTTTC. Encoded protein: CASRASGANVLTF.

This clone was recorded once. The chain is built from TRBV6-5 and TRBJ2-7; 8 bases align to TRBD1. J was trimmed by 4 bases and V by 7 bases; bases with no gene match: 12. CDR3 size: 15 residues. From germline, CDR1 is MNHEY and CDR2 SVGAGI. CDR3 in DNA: TGTGCCAGCACGCCCCGCGGGACAGGTTTTTACGAGCAGTACTTC. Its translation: CASTPRGTGFYEQYF.

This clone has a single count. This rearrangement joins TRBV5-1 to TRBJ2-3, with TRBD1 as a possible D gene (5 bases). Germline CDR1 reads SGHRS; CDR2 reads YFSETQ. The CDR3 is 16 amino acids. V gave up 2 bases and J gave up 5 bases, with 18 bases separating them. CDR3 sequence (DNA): TGCGCCAGCAGCTTAGTCTTAGGGCCAAGGGGAGATACGCAGTATTTT. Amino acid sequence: CASSLVLGPRGDTQYF.

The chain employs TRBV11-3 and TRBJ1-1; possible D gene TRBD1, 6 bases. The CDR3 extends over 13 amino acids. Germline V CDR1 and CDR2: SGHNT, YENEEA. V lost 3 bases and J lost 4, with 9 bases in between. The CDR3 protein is CASSFSGVTEAFF. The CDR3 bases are TGTGCCAGCAGCTTTTCAGGGGTCACTGAAGCTTTCTTT. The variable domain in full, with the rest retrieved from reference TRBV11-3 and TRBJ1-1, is EAGVVQSPRYKIIEKKQPVAFWCNPISGHNTLYWYLQNLGQGPELLIRYENEEAVDDSQLPKDRFSAERLKGVDSTLKIQPAELGDSAVYLCASSFSGVTEAFFGQGTRLTVV.

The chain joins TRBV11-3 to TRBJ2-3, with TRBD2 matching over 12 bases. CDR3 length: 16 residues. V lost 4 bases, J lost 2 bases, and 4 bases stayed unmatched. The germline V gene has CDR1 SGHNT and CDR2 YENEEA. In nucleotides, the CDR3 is TGTGCCAGCAGCTCGCTAGCGGGGGGGTCCACAGATACGCAGTATTTT. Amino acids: CASSSLAGGSTDTQYF.

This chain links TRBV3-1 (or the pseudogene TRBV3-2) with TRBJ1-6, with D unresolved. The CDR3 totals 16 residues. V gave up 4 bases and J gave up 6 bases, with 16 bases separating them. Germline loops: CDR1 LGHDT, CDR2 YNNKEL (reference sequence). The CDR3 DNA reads TGTGCCAGCAGCCTAGGCCCCGGGAGCAGTAATTCACCCCTCCACTTT. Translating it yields CASSLGPGSSNSPLHF.

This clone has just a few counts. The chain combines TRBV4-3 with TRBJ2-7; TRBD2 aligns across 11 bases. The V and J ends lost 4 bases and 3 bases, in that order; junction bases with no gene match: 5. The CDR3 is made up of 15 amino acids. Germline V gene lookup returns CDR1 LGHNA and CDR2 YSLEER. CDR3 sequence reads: CASSPTSGGSYEQYF. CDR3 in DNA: TGCGCCAGCAGCCCTACTAGCGGGGGAAGCTACGAGCAGTACTTC.

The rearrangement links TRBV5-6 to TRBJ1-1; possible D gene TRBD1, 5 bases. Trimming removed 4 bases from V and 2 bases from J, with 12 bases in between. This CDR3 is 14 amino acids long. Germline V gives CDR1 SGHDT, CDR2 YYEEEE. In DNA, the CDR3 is TGTGCCAGCAGCCTGGGGACGGAAAACACTGAAGCTTTCTTT. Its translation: CASSLGTENTEAFF.

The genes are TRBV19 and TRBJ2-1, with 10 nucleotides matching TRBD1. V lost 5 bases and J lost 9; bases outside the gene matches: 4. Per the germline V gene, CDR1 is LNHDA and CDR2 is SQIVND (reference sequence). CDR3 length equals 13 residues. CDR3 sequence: CASSGQGVTEQFF. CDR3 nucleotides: TGTGCCAGTAGTGGACAGGGGGTGACTGAGCAGTTCTTC.

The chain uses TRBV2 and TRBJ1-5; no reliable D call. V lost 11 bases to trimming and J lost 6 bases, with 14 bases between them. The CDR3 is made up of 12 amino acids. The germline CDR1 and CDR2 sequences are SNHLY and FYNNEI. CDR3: CAGHRPGQPQHF. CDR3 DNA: TGTGCCGGCCACCGTCCCGGTCAGCCCCAGCATTTT.

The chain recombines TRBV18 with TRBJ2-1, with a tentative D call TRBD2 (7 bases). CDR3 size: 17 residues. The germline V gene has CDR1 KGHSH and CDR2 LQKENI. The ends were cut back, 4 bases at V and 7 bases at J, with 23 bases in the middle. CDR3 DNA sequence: TGTGCCAGCTCACAGTATTCTAGCGCGGGGGCCGGGAATGAGCAGTTCTTC. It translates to CASSQYSSAGAGNEQFF.